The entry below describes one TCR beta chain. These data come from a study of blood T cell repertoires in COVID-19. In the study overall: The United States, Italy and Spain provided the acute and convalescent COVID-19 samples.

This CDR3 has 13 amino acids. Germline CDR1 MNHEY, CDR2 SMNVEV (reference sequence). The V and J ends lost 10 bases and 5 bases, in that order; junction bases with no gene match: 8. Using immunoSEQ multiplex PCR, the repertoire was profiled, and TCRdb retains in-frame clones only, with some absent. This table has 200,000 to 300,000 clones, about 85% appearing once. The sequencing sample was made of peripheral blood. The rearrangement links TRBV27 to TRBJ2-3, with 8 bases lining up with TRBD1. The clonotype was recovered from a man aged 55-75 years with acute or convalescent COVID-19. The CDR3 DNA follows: TGTGCCACCAAGACAGGGGTGGAAGATACGCAGTATTTT. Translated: CATKTGVEDTQYF.